This TCR beta chain was sequenced for a study of PD-1 blockade in classical Hodgkin lymphoma. In this sample, this clone turned up once. The antigen is undetermined. Only in-frame clones appear in the TCRdb table, and some are missing; sequencing was by immunoSEQ multiplex PCR. Here the sample spans about 110,000 clones, about 88% being singletons. Study observations and caveats: Prior therapy or disease activity may underlie the repertoire differences, whose causes remain undefined. Relapsed/refractory patients reportedly had the lowest baseline TCR diversity, below newly diagnosed patients, who were below healthy donors. Newly diagnosed patients had diversity similar to the baseline diversity of complete responders.

Each patient experienced a relapse that followed autologous stem cell transplantation, and brentuximab vedotin exposure varied. Each best response was a complete response, a partial response or progressive disease. This TCR came from a human donor with classical Hodgkin lymphoma. Source: peripheral blood mononuclear cells (PBMCs), taken before the second cycle of nivolumab.

The CDR3 sequence is CASSIVTGSGDTQYF. CDR3 bases: TGTGCCAGTAGTATAGTAACTGGGAGTGGGGATACGCAGTATTTT. The gene calls are TRBV19 and TRBJ2-3; D possibly corresponds to TRBD2 (5 bases). This CDR3 is built from 15 residues. Looked up from germline, CDR1 is LNHDA and CDR2 is SQIVND (reference sequence). V gave up 1 base and J gave up 6 bases, with 14 bases separating them.